This record concerns one T cell receptor (beta chain) sequence. Its cognate antigen is unknown. This record belongs to a study of shared clonotypes between healthy human individuals. Turning to the study itself: Those who served as donors were a couple of women and a few men between the ages of 18 and 49. Three plates each covered CD4 naive and memory; CD8 naive two, CD8 memory one. Study-level results: Sample collection involved blood only; tissue repertoires are likely different. Estimated clonotype richness was generally higher in naive than memory subsets.

The CDR3 runs 15 residues. The germline CDR1 and CDR2 sequences are SGHRS and YFSETQ. Trimming shortened V by 2 bases and J by 0 bases, and 8 bases separated the two germline ends. Clones were read by immunoSEQ multiplex PCR, and TCRdb kept only the in-frame ones, dropping some. The table has about 2.3 million clones, just over 90% seen once. The V gene is TRBV5-1, the J gene TRBJ2-2; D is unresolved. The TCR was taken from a man aged 18 to 35 in good health. Some clones in this sample may be carry-over from other donors' samples. Sequenced material: naive CD4+ T cells from PBMCs. The subset was: CD45RA+ positively selected. CDR3 in amino acids: CASSFNQPNTGELFF. The DNA for the CDR3 is TGCGCCAGCAGCTTTAATCAGCCGAACACCGGGGAGCTGTTTTTT. The full variable domain, rest sourced from reference TRBV5-1 and TRBJ2-2, is KAGVTQTPRYLIKTRGQQVTLSCSPISGHRSVSWYQQTPGQGLQFLFEYFSETQRNKGNFPGRFSGRQFSNSRSEMNVSTLELGDSALYLCASSFNQPNTGELFFGEGSRLTVL.